This is a list of T cell receptor beta chains from one sample in a study of identical twins. Via MiXCR, TCRdb re-called the 5' RACE reads, giving one row per CDR3 protein. The sample includes roughly 570,000 distinct CDR3 sequences, more than 9% of them seen just once. This sample also appeared in a second study, on yellow fever vaccine responses in identical twins.

Sequencing used PBMCs. These receptor sequences come from a woman aged 18-29 years in good health. Each CDR3 is given with its conserved first and last residue. A D gene is named only where the DNA matches it firmly. The size field is filled for only some rows; it gives once, few, many or a size class.

d_call | j_call | clone_size | v_call | cdr3_nt | cdr3_aa
. | TRBJ2-7 | many | TRBV5-1 | TGCGCCAGCAGCTTGGTGGTAGGGGCGAGCTCCTACGAGCAGTACTTC | CASSLVVGASSYEQYF
. | TRBJ1-2 | many | TRBV12-3/TRBV12-4 | TGTGCCAGCAGTTTAGTCTCCGTGACAGAGGGGATTCATGGCTACACCTTC | CASSLVSVTEGIHGYTF
TRBD2 | TRBJ2-2 | once | TRBV9 | TGTGCCAGCAGAGCCGAGACTAGCGGGAGAAAAACCGGGGAGCTGTTTTTT | CASRAETSGRKTGELFF
. | TRBJ2-1 | many | TRBV7-2 | TGTGCCAGCAGCGGGAGATACAATGAGCAGTTCTTC | CASSGRYNEQFF
. | TRBJ2-1 | few | TRBV20-1 | TGCAGTGCTAGAGACCCGAGTTTCTACAATGAGCAGTTCTTC | CSARDPSFYNEQFF
TRBD2 | TRBJ2-2 | . | TRBV2 | TGTACCTTCAGCCCAAATTCTAGCGGGAGATTGACCGGGGAGCTGTTTTTT | CTFSPNSSGRLTGELFF
. | TRBJ2-7 | . | TRBV29-1 | TGCAGCGTTGAAGAGGGCCCAGCCTACGAGCAGTACTTC | CSVEEGPAYEQYF
TRBD1 | TRBJ2-5 | many | TRBV12-3/TRBV12-4 | TGTGCCAGCAAGATCCGGGACAGGGGGATTAGGGCAGAGACCCAGTACTTC | CASKIRDRGIRAETQYF
TRBD2 | TRBJ2-7 | few | TRBV5-1 | TGCGCCAGCTTTCCGACGGGCGGGAGGGCCTACGAGCAGTACTTC | CASFPTGGRAYEQYF
. | TRBJ2-1 | many | TRBV28 | TGTGCCAGCAGTTTATCCTCTTATCCCCCAAGCTCCTACAATGAGCAGTTCTTC | CASSLSSYPPSSYNEQFF
TRBD2 | TRBJ2-5 | few | TRBV20-1 | TGCTGTGCTAGAGATGGCGGGAGGGCCTGGGAGACCCAGTACTTC | CCARDGGRAWETQYF
. | TRBJ1-2 | many | TRBV12-3/TRBV12-4 | TGTGCCAGCAGGGTGCGGGGGGTCCCCTTCGGCTACACCTTC | CASRVRGVPFGYTF
. | TRBJ1-5 | . | TRBV12-3/TRBV12-4 | TGTGCCAGCAGTTTGTCGGGGGCTCGTCAGCCCCAGCATTTT | CASSLSGARQPQHF
. | TRBJ2-3 | many | TRBV12-1 | TGTGCCAGCAGCGCCCCTCAGGGGATTACGCAGTATTTT | CASSAPQGITQYF
. | TRBJ2-7 | many | TRBV27 | TGTGCCAGCAGTAAGACATCGTCCTACGAGCAGTACTTC | CASSKTSSYEQYF
TRBD1 | TRBJ1-1 | many | TRBV5-1 | TGCGCCAGCAGCTGGGCCACAGGGGGTAAAGAGAACACTGAAGCTTTCTTT | CASSWATGGKENTEAFF
TRBD1 | TRBJ2-1 | many | TRBV12-3/TRBV12-4 | TGTGCCAGCGGCCACAGGGGTGAGAGCTCCTACAATGAGCAGTTCTTC | CASGHRGESSYNEQFF
. | TRBJ2-3 | few | TRBV7-3 | TGTGCCAGCAGCTTAAGAGGCAGGGATGCAGATACGCAGTATTTT | CASSLRGRDADTQYF
. | TRBJ2-5 | . | TRBV29-1 | TGCAGCGTTGTAGCGCTGGGGCAGGCCCAAGAGACCCAGTACTTC | CSVVALGQAQETQYF
. | TRBJ2-1 | many | TRBV4-3 | TGCGCCAGCAGCCTGGCAGGGATAAATGAGCAGTTCTTC | CASSLAGINEQFF
TRBD2 | TRBJ2-1 | . | TRBV5-1 | TGCGCCAGCAGCCCCGGGGAGCGGGAGAAAAATGAGCAGTTCTTC | CASSPGEREKNEQFF
. | TRBJ2-2 | few | TRBV27 | TGTGCCAGCAGTCGGACAATCGGGGAGCTGTTTTTT | CASSRTIGELFF
TRBD2 | TRBJ2-2 | few | TRBV12-3/TRBV12-4 | TGTGCCAGCAGTCCCCGGGGACTAGCGAACACCGGGGAGCTGTTTTTT | CASSPRGLANTGELFF
. | TRBJ2-3 | . | TRBV20-1 | TGCAGTGCTAGAGATCTCTGGGCTTACACAGATACGCAGTATTTT | CSARDLWAYTDTQYF
TRBD1 | TRBJ2-3 | . | TRBV20-1 | TGCAGTGCTAGAACTGACAGGGCGAGCACAGATACGCAGTATTTT | CSARTDRASTDTQYF
. | TRBJ2-7 | . | TRBV4-1 | TGCGCCAGCAGCCAAGTTTCCGGGGTCTACGAGCAGTACTTC | CASSQVSGVYEQYF
. | TRBJ2-2 | many | TRBV12-3/TRBV12-4 | TGTGCCAGCAGACCTCAGGGGTCGGGCACCGGGGAGCTGTTTTTT | CASRPQGSGTGELFF
. | TRBJ2-7 | few | TRBV29-1 | TGCAGCGGGGGGTCCCAGGGCCACGAGCAGTACTTC | CSGGSQGHEQYF
. | TRBJ1-5 | few | TRBV6-2/TRBV6-3 | TGTGCCAGCAGTTGGACGGAGAATCAGCCCCAGCATTTT | CASSWTENQPQHF
. | TRBJ2-7 | . | TRBV12-3/TRBV12-4 | TGTGCCAGCAGTTTCTTTCGGGCGGGATGCCCCTACGAGCAGTACTTC | CASSFFRAGCPYEQYF
TRBD2 | TRBJ2-2 | . | TRBV20-1 | TGCAGTGCCGACCCAGGGACGGGGGGGAACACCGGGGAGCTGTTTTTT | CSADPGTGGNTGELFF
. | TRBJ2-5 | many | TRBV6-5 | TGTGCCAGCAGTTACTCGAGACAGCAAGAGACCCAGTACTTC | CASSYSRQQETQYF
TRBD2 | TRBJ2-7 | . | TRBV5-5 | TGTGCCAGCAGCTTCCCTGGGGGAGCGGGGCCGAGGCAGTACTTC | CASSFPGGAGPRQYF
. | TRBJ1-5 | few | TRBV7-9 | TGTGCGGGTGGCAGCAATCAGCCCCAGCATTTT | CAGGSNQPQHF
. | TRBJ2-7 | many | TRBV28 | TGTGCCAGCAGGCCGCCCGGGGACTCCTACGAGCAGTACTTC | CASRPPGDSYEQYF
. | TRBJ2-3 | many | TRBV12-3/TRBV12-4 | TGTGCCAGCAGTTTTATCGGGATCGGTCCCGCAGATACGCAGTATTTT | CASSFIGIGPADTQYF
TRBD2 | TRBJ2-7 | few | TRBV12-3/TRBV12-4 | TGTGCCAGCAGTTTAACCGGGACTAGCATGTTGGAGCAGTACTTC | CASSLTGTSMLEQYF